Shown below are 25 T cell receptor beta chains from a single sample sequenced in a study of cytomegalovirus exposure and HLA in healthy donors (dated by TCRdb to between 2016 and 2019). The library was made by the immunoSEQ multiplex PCR assay. For the multiplex PCR, a mixture combining 60 forward primers for TCR Vbeta segments and 13 reverse primers for TCR Jbeta segments was used. The table was pulled from immuneACCESS by TCRdb, which kept in-frame rearrangements only. Such tables lose some clones; where checked, under half of the loss comes from unresolved V genes, and the rest has no known cause. This sample's table lists about 140,000 clones. The ten largest account for 0.8% to 1% of the sample. Sequenced material: PBMCs. The receptors were sampled from a male donor in good health and CMV-seronegative.

The V call is TRBV11-2, the J call TRBJ1-1; no reliable D call. The CDR3 contains 14 residues. Germline CDR1 reads SGHAT; CDR2 reads FQNNGV. Deletions cut 1 base from V and 6 bases from J, with 12 bases between. CDR3 bases: TGTGCCAGCAGCTTAGTGGAGGGAAAGGCTGAAGCTTTCTTT. Amino acid sequence: CASSLVEGKAEAFF.

The chain uses TRBV7-2 and TRBJ1-5, with D maybe TRBD1 (5 bases). The germline CDR1 and CDR2 sequences are SGHTA and FQGNSA. The CDR3 covers 15 residues. Trimming pared 1 base from V and 1 base from J, leaving 8 bases between. This CDR3 reads CASSLGGSSNQPQHF. The CDR3 nucleotides read TGTGCCAGCAGCTTAGGGGGCTCAAGCAATCAGCCCCAGCATTTT.

The rearrangement links TRBV30 to TRBJ1-3, with TRBD1 identical over 8 bases. The germline gives CDR1 GTSNPN, CDR2 SVGIG (reference sequence). The CDR3 spans 14 residues. V trimming: 5 bases; J trimming: 4 bases; junction bases outside the gene matches: 7. CDR3 DNA: TGTGCCTGGGGTACTGGGGACAGGGGAAACACCATATATTTT. Amino acids: CAWGTGDRGNTIYF.

A word on this clone: Other DNA sequences within the sample encode an identical CDR3. The chain employs TRBV28 and TRBJ1-2; perhaps TRBD1 as D (6 bases). V lost 4 bases and J 4 bases, leaving 7 bases between the germline ends. This CDR3 has 12 residues. Germline V lookup: CDR1 MDHEN, CDR2 SYDVKM. The CDR3 DNA reads TGTGCCAGCAGTTCGGACAGCTATGGCTACACCTTC. Translating it yields CASSSDSYGYTF.

The gene calls are TRBV18 and TRBJ2-7, with 8 bases identical to TRBD1. The CDR3 consists of 14 residues. The germline V gene has CDR1 KGHSH and CDR2 LQKENI. The V gene end was trimmed by 3 bases and the J gene end by 1 base; junction bases not matched to a gene: 2. For the CDR3, the DNA is TGTGCCAGCTCACCTAGACAGGGGTCCTACGAGCAGTACTTC. Amino acid sequence: CASSPRQGSYEQYF.

The V and J genes are TRBV30 and TRBJ2-1; TRBD2 aligns across 7 bases. This CDR3 has 15 amino acids. Germline V gives CDR1 GTSNPN, CDR2 SVGIG (reference sequence). The V segment lost 5 bases and the J segment 0 bases; nucleotides outside the gene matches: 7. The CDR3 loop reads CAWGAGTTSYNEQFF. Here the CDR3 DNA reads TGTGCCTGGGGCGCCGGGACTACCTCCTACAATGAGCAGTTCTTC.

V and J are TRBV7-9 and TRBJ1-2; D is perhaps TRBD1 (5 bases). The CDR3 runs 15 residues. Trimming left V 2 bases short and J 7 bases short, with 17 bases between. The germline CDR1 and CDR2 sequences are SEHNR and FQNEAQ (reference sequence). CDR3 sequence: CASSLSGTPTRGYTF. CDR3 in DNA: TGTGCCAGCAGCTTATCCGGGACTCCCACACGTGGCTACACCTTC. Based on the CDR3 plus reference TRBV7-9 and TRBJ1-2, the full variable domain is DTGVSQNPRHKITKRGQNVTFRCDPISEHNRLYWYRQTLGQGPEFLTYFQNEAQLEKSRLLSDRFSAERPKGSFSTLEIQRTEQGDSAMYLCASSLSGTPTRGYTFGSGTRLTVV.

V gene TRBV5-1 combines with J gene TRBJ2-1, with D unclear. The CDR3 runs 14 residues. Trimming took 3 bases from V and 5 from J, leaving 12 bases between them. Germline CDR1 is SGHRS and CDR2 is YFSETQ. As DNA, the CDR3 is TGCGCCAGCAGCTCCGGAGACTGGGACAATGAGCAGTTCTTC. Protein product: CASSSGDWDNEQFF.

The rearrangement links TRBV9 to TRBJ1-2; a weak D match, TRBD1 (6 bases). The CDR3 runs to 16 residues. CDR1 and CDR2 (germline): SGDLS, YYNGEE. With 2 bases removed from V and 0 bases from J, the gap between germline ends came to 14 bases. CDR3 in DNA: TGTGCCAGCAGCGTTTATTCGGGACATCCTAACTATGGCTACACCTTC. Encoded protein: CASSVYSGHPNYGYTF.

V usage is TRBV27 and J usage is TRBJ2-1; D remains unclear. The CDR3 length is 14 residues. CDR1 is MNHEY, CDR2 SMNVEV, per germline (reference sequence). Between the trimmed V and J ends, which lost 2 bases and 8 bases, there was a span of 13 bases. CDR3 in DNA: TGTGCCAGCAGTTTAAAGGCAGTTCGGGATGAGCAGTTCTTC. It encodes CASSLKAVRDEQFF.

The chain has TRBV18 and TRBJ2-5, with TRBD2 as a possible D gene (5 bases). The CDR3 has 13 residues. V was shortened by 0 bases and J by 4 bases, with 6 bases between the two germline ends. Germline-derived CDR1 and CDR2 are KGHSH and LQKENI. CDR3 in DNA: TGTGCCAGCTCACCACCCCGGGGAGAGACCCAGTACTTC. This codes for CASSPPRGETQYF.

With respect to this clone: Other DNA sequences in the same sample also yield this CDR3. V gene TRBV30 combines with J gene TRBJ2-7; TRBD1 matches at 8 bases. The CDR3 loop spans 12 amino acids. The germline CDR1 and CDR2 sequences are GTSNPN and SVGIG (reference sequence). V shed 4 bases, J shed 4 bases, and the junction held 3 bases outside the gene matches. This CDR3 is CAWTGGSYEQYF. As DNA, the CDR3 is TGTGCCTGGACAGGGGGCTCTTACGAGCAGTACTTC. Filled out from reference TRBV30 and TRBJ2-7, the complete variable domain reads SQTIHQWPATLVQPVGSPLSLECTVEGTSNPNLYWYRQAAGRGLQLLFYSVGIGQISSEVPQNLSASRPQDRQFILSSKKLLLSDSGFYLCAWTGGSYEQYFGPGTRLTVT.

V usage is TRBV5-1 and J usage is TRBJ2-3; perhaps TRBD2 as D (6 bases). The CDR3 runs to 15 residues. Deletions cut 3 bases from V and 0 bases from J, with 11 bases between. The germline V gene has CDR1 SGHRS and CDR2 YFSETQ. The CDR3 sequence: CASSSGLGSTDTQYF. CDR3 coding DNA: TGCGCCAGCAGCTCGGGACTCGGAAGCACAGATACGCAGTATTTT.

This rearrangement joins TRBV6-4 to TRBJ2-3; 12 nucleotides align to TRBD2. The CDR3 spans 17 residues. V was clipped by 0 bases and J by 4 bases; unmatched bases: 5. The germline V gene encodes CDR1 MRHNA and CDR2 SNTAGT. CDR3 amino acids: CASSDSPSGRVADTQYF. CDR3 in DNA: TGTGCCAGCAGTGACTCGCCTAGCGGGAGGGTGGCAGATACGCAGTATTTT.

The rearrangement joins TRBV6-1 to TRBJ2-7; 9 positions agree with TRBD1. CDR3 size: 14 residues. CDR1 is MNHNS and CDR2 is SASEGT in the germline V gene. With 0 bases clipped from V and 6 bases from J, the junction kept 3 bases outside the gene matches. The CDR3 nucleotides read TGTGCCAGCAGTGAAGCCGGGACAGGGTTCGAGCAGTACTTC. Translating it yields CASSEAGTGFEQYF.

V and J are TRBV6-5 and TRBJ1-2; possibly TRBD1 for D (6 bases). This CDR3 comprises 13 residues. Trimming shortened V by 6 bases and J by 7 bases, and 15 bases separated the two germline ends. Germline CDR1 and CDR2: MNHEY and SVGAGI. This CDR3 is CASRQGTIGGYTF. CDR3 DNA: TGTGCCAGCAGACAGGGTACAATTGGTGGCTACACCTTC.

This CDR3 reads CASSSGTGGYTF. The DNA of the CDR3 is TGTGCCAGCAGTTCCGGGACAGGTGGCTACACCTTC. The chain employs TRBV27 and TRBJ1-2; TRBD1 agrees at 8 bases. Looked up from germline, CDR1 is MNHEY and CDR2 is SMNVEV (reference sequence). The CDR3 is made up of 12 amino acids. Trimming removed 4 bases from V and 7 bases from J; junction bases left unmatched: 2.

The rearrangement uses TRBV11-3 and TRBJ2-1, with D possibly TRBD2 on 5 matching bases. CDR1 is SGHNT and CDR2 is YENEEA in the germline V gene. The CDR3 spans 13 residues. V was trimmed by 5 bases and J by 5 bases, leaving 10 bases between them. Here the CDR3 DNA reads TGTGCCAGCAGCCGGACGGGGAACAATGAGCAGTTCTTC. Translated: CASSRTGNNEQFF.

On this clone itself: The same CDR3 is also encoded by other DNA sequences in this sample. This rearrangement joins TRBV30 to TRBJ1-1; 8 bases map to TRBD1. The germline gives CDR1 GTSNPN, CDR2 SVGIG (reference sequence). V gave up 2 bases and J gave up 1 base; unmatched junction bases: 3. This CDR3 region has 14 residues. CDR3 protein: CAWSLGQGNTEAFF. In DNA, the CDR3 is TGTGCCTGGAGTCTAGGACAGGGGAACACTGAAGCTTTCTTT.

The chain uses TRBV29-1 and TRBJ2-3; 14 bases agree with TRBD2. Germline values: CDR1 SQVTM, CDR2 ANQGSEA. V gave up 6 bases and J gave up 11 bases; unmatched junction bases: 13. This CDR3 has 15 residues. The CDR3 region is CSVPGTSGGPGGQYF. The CDR3, as DNA: TGCAGCGTGCCCGGGACTAGCGGGGGACCAGGTGGGCAGTATTTT.

The rearrangement links TRBV15 to TRBJ1-1, with no clear D. The CDR3 has 15 amino acids. CDR1 and CDR2 (germline): LNHNV, YYDKDF (reference sequence). The V gene lost 0 bases and the J gene lost 5 bases, with 13 bases spanning the gap. The CDR3 here is CATSRDRVWETEAFF. The CDR3 DNA is TGTGCCACCAGCAGAGATCGGGTTTGGGAGACTGAAGCTTTCTTT.

The chain employs TRBV7-9 and TRBJ1-2, with D possibly being TRBD1 (5 bases). V lost 4 bases and J 2 bases, leaving 8 bases between the germline ends. Per the germline V gene, CDR1 is SEHNR and CDR2 is FQNEAQ (reference sequence). This CDR3 spans 13 amino acids. The DNA for the CDR3 is TGTGCCAGCAGCTGGGGGGAAAACTATGGCTACACCTTC. It specifies CASSWGENYGYTF.

The chain carries TRBV20-1 and TRBJ2-1; D ambiguous. The germline V gene encodes CDR1 DFQATT and CDR2 SNEGSKA (reference sequence). This CDR3 is 11 amino acids long. The V end was cut by 5 bases, the J end by 10 bases, with 12 bases between. The CDR3 region has the DNA TGCAGTGCTCCAAATGAACGGGAGCAGTTCTTC. Protein sequence: CSAPNEREQFF.

The V and J genes are TRBV5-1 and TRBJ1-4; TRBD1 aligns across 10 bases. The CDR3 is 15 residues long. CDR1 is SGHRS, CDR2 YFSETQ, per germline. J gave up 5 bases and V 0 bases, and 1 base lay outside the gene matches. CDR3 sequence (DNA): TGCGCCAGCAGCTTGGGGACAGGGGGGAATGAAAAACTGTTTTTT. Translating it yields CASSLGTGGNEKLFF.

V usage is TRBV6-5 and J usage is TRBJ2-7, with a tentative D call TRBD2 (6 bases). Germline V gene sequence: CDR1 MNHEY, CDR2 SVGAGI. Trimming removed 6 bases at V and 4 bases at J, with 19 bases between. There are 15 residues in the CDR3. This CDR3 is CASSPRGGIRYEQYF. Here the CDR3 DNA reads TGTGCCAGCAGCCCCCGTGGAGGGATCAGATACGAGCAGTACTTC.